Listed here is a single TCR beta chain. The sample is drawn from a study of blood T cell repertoires in COVID-19. Germline lookup yields CDR1 SGHTA and CDR2 FQGNSA. The CDR3 runs to 14 residues. With 6 bases removed from V and 4 bases from J, the gap between germline ends came to 16 bases. The data were produced by immunoSEQ multiplex PCR, yet TCRdb's version contains in-frame clones alone and is incomplete. The sample records around 400,000 clones, roughly four fifths being singletons. The TCR sequence derives from a woman aged 45-65 years who had recovered from COVID-19. The sample was PBMCs or T cells enriched from blood (not recorded which). V and J are TRBV7-2 and TRBJ2-7, with D possibly matching TRBD1 (6 bases). The CDR3 sequence: CASRRDRFTYEQYF. The CDR3 region has the DNA TGTGCCAGCAGACGAGACAGGTTTACTTACGAGCAGTACTTC.